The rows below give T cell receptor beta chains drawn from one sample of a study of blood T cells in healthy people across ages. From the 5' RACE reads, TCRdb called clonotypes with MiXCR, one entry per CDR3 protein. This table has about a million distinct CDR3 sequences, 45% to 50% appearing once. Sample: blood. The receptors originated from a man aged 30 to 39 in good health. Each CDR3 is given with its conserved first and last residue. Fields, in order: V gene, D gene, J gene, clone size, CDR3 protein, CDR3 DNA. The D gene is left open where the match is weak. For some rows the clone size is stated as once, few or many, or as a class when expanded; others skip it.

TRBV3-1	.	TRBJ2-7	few	CASSPVTSSHEQYF	TGTGCCAGCAGCCCCGTCACTAGTAGCCACGAGCAGTACTTC
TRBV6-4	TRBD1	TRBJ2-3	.	CASTQETGPLSVQYF	TGTGCCAGCACGCAAGAGACAGGGCCTCTCAGCGTGCAGTATTTT
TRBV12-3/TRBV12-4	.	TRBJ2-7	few	CASSFPARAYEQYF	TGTGCCAGCAGTTTCCCCGCCAGAGCCTACGAGCAGTACTTC
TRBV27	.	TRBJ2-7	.	CASSPRGSLVPLNSYEQYF	TGTGCCAGCAGTCCCCGGGGCAGCTTGGTACCCTTAAACTCCTACGAGCAGTACTTC
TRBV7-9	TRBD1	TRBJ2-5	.	CASNRGIETQYF	TGTGCCAGCAACAGGGGAATAGAGACCCAGTACTTC
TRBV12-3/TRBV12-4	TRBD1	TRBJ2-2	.	CASSSPDREHPGELFF	TGTGCCAGCAGTTCCCCGGACAGGGAACATCCCGGGGAGCTGTTTTTT
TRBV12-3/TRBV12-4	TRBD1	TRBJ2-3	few	CASSTGASTDTQYF	TGTGCCAGCAGCACAGGGGCCAGCACAGATACGCAGTATTTT
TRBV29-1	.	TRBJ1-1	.	CSVWAVNTEAFF	TGCAGCGTTTGGGCCGTGAACACTGAAGCTTTCTTT
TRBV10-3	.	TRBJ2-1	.	CAISESRGTWEQFF	TGTGCCATCAGTGAGTCTCGGGGGACATGGGAGCAGTTCTTC
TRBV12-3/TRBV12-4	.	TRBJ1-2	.	CASSLSGTFSGYTF	TGTGCCAGCAGTTTAAGTGGTACCTTCTCTGGCTACACCTTC
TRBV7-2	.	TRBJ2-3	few	CASSLDWVTSGGTQYF	TGTGCCAGCAGCTTAGATTGGGTAACGAGCGGAGGTACGCAGTATTTT
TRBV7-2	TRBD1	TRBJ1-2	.	CASSPPGLGQGSYGYTF	TGTGCCAGCAGCCCCCCGGGTCTGGGACAGGGGAGCTATGGCTACACCTTC
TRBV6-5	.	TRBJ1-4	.	CASSSTGGGSELFF	TGTGCCAGCAGTTCGACAGGCGGGGGATCTGAACTGTTTTTT
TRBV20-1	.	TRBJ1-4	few	CSASSQGLAEKLFF	TGCAGTGCTAGTTCCCAGGGATTAGCGGAAAAACTGTTTTTT
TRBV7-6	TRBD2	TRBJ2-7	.	CASSPLAGGNYEQYF	TGTGCCAGCAGCCCTTTAGCGGGGGGGAACTACGAGCAGTACTTC
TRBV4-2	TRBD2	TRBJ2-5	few	CASSQGLAGEETQYF	TGTGCCAGCAGCCAGGGACTAGCGGGGGAAGAGACCCAGTACTTC
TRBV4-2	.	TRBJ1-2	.	CASSQDGGSGNYGYTF	TGTGCCAGCAGCCAAGATGGGGGGAGCGGGAACTATGGCTACACCTTC
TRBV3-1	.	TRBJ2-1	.	CASILPSRVDEQFF	TGTGCCAGCATCCTACCATCCAGGGTGGACGAGCAGTTCTTC
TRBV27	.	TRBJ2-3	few	CASSLYGGGTDTQYF	TGTGCCAGCAGTTTATATGGGGGCGGAACAGATACGCAGTATTTT